The T cell receptor beta chain described here comes from a study of PD-L1 blockade in urothelial cancer. In the study overall: Analysis of the blood was performed 3 weeks (second dose) and 6 weeks after treatment start. Researchers found blood samples held a median of roughly 140,000 T cells. The study's findings and limits: More expansion of tumor-associated blood clones, seen at 3 weeks, marked durable-benefit patients.

Each PCR contained spiked-in synthetic TCR analog templates. Assay: immunoSEQ multiplex PCR; the TCRdb copy retains only in-frame clones and omits some. The sample holds tens of thousands of clones, approximately 85% seen once. CDR3 size: 13 residues. V lost 0 bases to trimming and J lost 2 bases, with 6 bases between them. From germline, CDR1 is SGDLS and CDR2 YYNGEE. Regarding time point: peripheral blood 6 weeks after treatment start. As regards this clone: The antigen is not known. Other DNA variants within this sample encode the same CDR3.

This clonotype was obtained from a man between 45 and 60 years old with urothelial cancer. The sequencing here drew on PBMCs, taken around atezolizumab (anti-PD-L1) treatment. V is TRBV9 and J is TRBJ2-7, with a weak D call TRBD2 (6 bases). CDR3 sequence reads: CASSVAGAYEQYF. The CDR3 nucleotides are TGTGCCAGCAGCGTAGCGGGGGCCTACGAGCAGTACTTC.